The clone carrying this TCR beta chain showed up just a few times. The data were taken from a study of blood T cell repertoires in COVID-19. Study information: Both acute and convalescent COVID-19 samples were obtained from the United States, Italy and Spain. From T cells, B-cell-depleted T cells, or PBMCs came the material, which was cDNA or gDNA.

The germline V gene has CDR1 LGHNA and CDR2 YNFKEQ. Between the trimmed V and J ends, which lost 3 bases and 5 bases, there was a span of 22 bases. This CDR3 is built from 18 residues. Methods used by the authors: Amplification with reference gene primers provided the estimates of nucleated cell counts. TCRdb keeps only in-frame clones here, not all; method: immunoSEQ multiplex PCR. V and J calls and clone size come straight from that table; D and trimming were deduced from the DNA. The sample has tens of thousands of clones; roughly 74% are singletons. The V gene is TRBV4-2, the J gene TRBJ2-2, with D perhaps matching TRBD1 (5 bases). This TCR was recovered from a man older than 75 with active or convalescent COVID-19. Sequencing input: peripheral blood. The CDR3 DNA sequence: TGTGCCAGCAGCCACCACAGGATGGGGCTCGAAGGGACCGGGGAGCTGTTTTTT. This gives the protein CASSHHRMGLEGTGELFF.